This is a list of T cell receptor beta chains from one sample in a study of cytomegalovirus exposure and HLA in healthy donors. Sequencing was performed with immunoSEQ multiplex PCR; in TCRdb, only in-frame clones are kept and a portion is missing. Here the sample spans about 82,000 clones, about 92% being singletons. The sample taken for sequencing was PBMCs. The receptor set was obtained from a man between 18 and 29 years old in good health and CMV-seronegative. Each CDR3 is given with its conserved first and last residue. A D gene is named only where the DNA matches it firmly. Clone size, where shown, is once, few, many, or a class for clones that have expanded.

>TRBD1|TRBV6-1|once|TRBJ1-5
TGTGCCAGCAGTGATTATCAGACAGGGATGACGGGACAGCCCCAGCATTTT
CASSDYQTGMTGQPQHF
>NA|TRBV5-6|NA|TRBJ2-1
TGTGCCAGCAGCCGAACTGCGGAGCAGTTCTTC
CASSRTAEQFF
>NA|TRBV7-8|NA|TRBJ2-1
TGTGCCAGCAGCTTAGGACAGGAATATGGGCAGTTCTTC
CASSLGQEYGQFF
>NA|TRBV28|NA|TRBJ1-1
TGTGCCAGCAGTATATCGACAAGACATAACACTGAAGCTTTCTTT
CASSISTRHNTEAFF
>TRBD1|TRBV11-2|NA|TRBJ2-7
TGTGCCAGCAGCTTACCTCGGGACAGCCACTACGAGCAGTACTTC
CASSLPRDSHYEQYF
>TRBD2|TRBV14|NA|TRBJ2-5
TGTGCCAGCAGCGCACTAGCGGCGGGAGAGACCCAGTACTTC
CASSALAAGETQYF
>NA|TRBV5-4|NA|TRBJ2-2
TGTGCCAGCAGCTTGGGGGCCGGAACAGGATTCGGGACCGGGGAGCTGTTTTTT
CASSLGAGTGFGTGELFF
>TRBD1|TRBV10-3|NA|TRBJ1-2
TGTGCCATCAGTGAGAGCTTTGGTGGGGCAGGGGGCGAACATGGCTACACCTTC
CAISESFGGAGGEHGYTF
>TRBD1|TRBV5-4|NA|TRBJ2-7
TGTGCCAGCAGCTTGGGGGACAGGGACGGCGAGCAGTACTTC
CASSLGDRDGEQYF
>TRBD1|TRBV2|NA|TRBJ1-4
TGTGCCAGCAGCGGGGACAGGTTCACAGGGGAACTGTTTTTT
CASSGDRFTGELFF
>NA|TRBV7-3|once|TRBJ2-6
TGTGCCAGCAGCCCTTTTACTGGGGCCAACGTCCTGACTTTC
CASSPFTGANVLTF
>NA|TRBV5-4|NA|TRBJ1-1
TGTGCCAGCAGCCCCCGGACAGAACGGACTGAAGCTTTCTTT
CASSPRTERTEAFF
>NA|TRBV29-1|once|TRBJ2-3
TGCAGCGTTGAAGATCTAAAGCCGGATACGCAGTATTTT
CSVEDLKPDTQYF
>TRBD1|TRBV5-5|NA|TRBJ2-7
TGTGCCAGCAGCTTGATTGCTGGGACAGGGGCGGGCGAGCAGTACTTC
CASSLIAGTGAGEQYF
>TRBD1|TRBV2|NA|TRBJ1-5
TGTGCCAGCAGTGGGGGGGACAGGGCACAGCCCCAGCATTTT
CASSGGDRAQPQHF
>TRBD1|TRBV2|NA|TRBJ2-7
TGTGCCACCCAGGGGGAGCCCTACGAGCAGTACTTC
CATQGEPYEQYF
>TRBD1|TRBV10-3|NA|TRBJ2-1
TGTGCCATCAGGCCGGGACAGGGGGTTCCCTACAATGAGCAGTTCTTC
CAIRPGQGVPYNEQFF
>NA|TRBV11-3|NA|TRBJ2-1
TGTGCCAGCAGCTCCTCTCCCAGCGGATCCTACAATGAGCAGTTCTTC
CASSSSPSGSYNEQFF
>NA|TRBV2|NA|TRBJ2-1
TGTGCCAGCAGTGTGCAGGGTTCCTACAATGAGCAGTTCTTC
CASSVQGSYNEQFF
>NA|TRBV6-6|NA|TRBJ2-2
TGTGCCAGCAGTTACCCGGCCGGGGGGCAAAACGGGGAGCTGTTTTTT
CASSYPAGGQNGELFF
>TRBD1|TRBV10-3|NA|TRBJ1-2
TGTGCCATCAGCCTGGGGACAGGGAGTGATTATGGCTACACCTTC
CAISLGTGSDYGYTF
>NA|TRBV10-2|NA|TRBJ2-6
TGCGCCAGCAGTGCGGGTAGCGGACCCTTCTCTGGGGCCAACGTCCTGACTTTC
CASSAGSGPFSGANVLTF
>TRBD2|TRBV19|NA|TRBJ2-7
TGTGCCAGTAGTATCGTATCGGGGGGAGCCTACGAGCAGTACTTC
CASSIVSGGAYEQYF
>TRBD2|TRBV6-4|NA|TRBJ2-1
TGTGCCAGCAGTGACTCGACTAGCGGGAGCAATGAGCAGTTCTTC
CASSDSTSGSNEQFF
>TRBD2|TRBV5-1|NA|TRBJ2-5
TGCGCCAGCGGCGGGGGGAAAGAGACCCAGTACTTC
CASGGGKETQYF
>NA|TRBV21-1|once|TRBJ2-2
NA
CASSSGVAGGTGELFF
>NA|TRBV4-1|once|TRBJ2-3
TGCGCCAGCAGCCAAGATAAGCGCACAGATACGCAGTATTTT
CASSQDKRTDTQYF
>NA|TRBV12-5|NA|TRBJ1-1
TGTGCTAGTGGTTTGTATGTGAACACTGAAGCTTTCTTT
CASGLYVNTEAFF
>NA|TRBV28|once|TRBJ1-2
TGTGCCAGCAGTTTCGCATACAGGGATGGCTACACCTTC
CASSFAYRDGYTF
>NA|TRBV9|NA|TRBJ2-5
TGTGCCAGCAGCGTAACAGTCCGCGAGACCCAGTACTTC
CASSVTVRETQYF
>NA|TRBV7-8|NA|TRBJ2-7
TGTGCCAGCAGCTTAATTAGCGGCGGCTCCTACGAGCAGTACTTC
CASSLISGGSYEQYF
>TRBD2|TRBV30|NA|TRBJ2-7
TGTGCCTGGAGTCGAGGCGCGGGAGGCCCCTACGAGCAGTACTTC
CAWSRGAGGPYEQYF
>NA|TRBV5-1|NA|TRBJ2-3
TGCGCCAGCAGCGGGGTAGTGGGGCTTACTAGCACAGATACGCAGTATTTT
CASSGVVGLTSTDTQYF
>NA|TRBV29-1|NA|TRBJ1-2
TGCAGCGTTGAACTCCGGTTGGAGGGCTCGGGCTACACCTTC
CSVELRLEGSGYTF
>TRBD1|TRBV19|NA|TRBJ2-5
TGTGCCAGCCTCCGGACAGGGGAAGAGACCCAGTACTTC
CASLRTGEETQYF
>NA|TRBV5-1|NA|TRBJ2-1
TGCGCCAGCAGCCACCGGGTCGACTCCTACAATGAGCAGTTCTTC
CASSHRVDSYNEQFF
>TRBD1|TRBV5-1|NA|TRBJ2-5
TGCGCCAGCAGCGGCATGGACAGGGCCAGGGAGACCCAGTACTTC
CASSGMDRARETQYF
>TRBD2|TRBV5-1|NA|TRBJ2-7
TGCGCCAGCAGCAGTAGCGGGAGGAAGGACGACGAGCAGTACTTC
CASSSSGRKDDEQYF
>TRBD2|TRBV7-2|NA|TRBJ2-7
TGTGCCAGCAGCTTAGAATTCGCGGGAGGAACCTACGAGCAGTACTTC
CASSLEFAGGTYEQYF
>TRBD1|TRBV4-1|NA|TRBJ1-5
TGCGCCAGCAGCCAAGATCCCCGGGACAGGAGGGATCAGCCCCAGCATTTT
CASSQDPRDRRDQPQHF
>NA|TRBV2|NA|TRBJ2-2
TGTGCCAGCAGTGAGGACTACCCCGGGGAGCTGTTTTTT
CASSEDYPGELFF
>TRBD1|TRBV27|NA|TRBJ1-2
TGTGCCAGCAGTATTCGACCGGGACAGGGGGCTAGTGGCTACACCTTC
CASSIRPGQGASGYTF
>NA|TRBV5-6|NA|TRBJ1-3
TGTGCCAGCAGCTTAAGGGGTAGCTCTGGAAACACCATATATTTT
CASSLRGSSGNTIYF
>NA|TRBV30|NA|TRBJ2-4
TGTGCCTGGAGTAGCGCGATTCGACTAGCCAAAAACATTCAGTACTTC
CAWSSAIRLAKNIQYF
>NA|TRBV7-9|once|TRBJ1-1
TGTGCCACCGGAGACAGAAACACTGAAGCTTTCTTT
CATGDRNTEAFF
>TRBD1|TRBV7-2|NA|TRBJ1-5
TGTGCCAGCAGTTGGGGACAGGGGGGATATCAGCCCCAGCATTTT
CASSWGQGGYQPQHF
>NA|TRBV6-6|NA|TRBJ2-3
TGTGCCAGCAGCGACTCAACGGGACACACAGATACGCAGTATTTT
CASSDSTGHTDTQYF
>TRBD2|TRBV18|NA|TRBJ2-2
TGTGCCAGCTCACCACTCAAGGGGGACCGGAGCAGCGGGAGGACCGGGGAGCTGTTTTTT
CASSPLKGDRSSGRTGELFF
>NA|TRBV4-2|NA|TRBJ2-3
TGTGCCAGCAGCCTCGGGGGGCCCACAGATACGCAGTATTTT
CASSLGGPTDTQYF
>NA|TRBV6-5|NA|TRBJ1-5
TGTGCCAGCACCTCCACCGGGGGGCCGATGGAGCCCCAGCATTTT
CASTSTGGPMEPQHF
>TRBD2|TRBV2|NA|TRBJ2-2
TGTGCCAGCGGGACTAGCGGGTTCACCGGGGAGCTGTTTTTT
CASGTSGFTGELFF
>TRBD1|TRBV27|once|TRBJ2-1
TGTGCCAGCAGTCCTCCGGGACAGGGCCCCAATGAGCAGTTCTTC
CASSPPGQGPNEQFF
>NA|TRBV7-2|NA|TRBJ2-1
TGTGCCAGCAGTGACAGACTAGTTACAAATGAGCAGTTCTTC
CASSDRLVTNEQFF
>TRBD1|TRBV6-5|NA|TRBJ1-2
TGTGCCAGCAGCTTATTCGACAGGGGGCACTATGGCTACACCTTC
CASSLFDRGHYGYTF
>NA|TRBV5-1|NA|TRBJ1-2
TGCGCCAGCAGCTTGACAGTTCCTACTAACTATGGCTACACCTTC
CASSLTVPTNYGYTF
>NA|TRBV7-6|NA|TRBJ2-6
TGTGCCAGCAGCTTAGCGTCGGGGAACTTTGGGGCCAACGTCCTGACTTTC
CASSLASGNFGANVLTF
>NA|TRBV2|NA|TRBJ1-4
TGTGCCAGCAGCCCAGAAACGTCAGCTAATGAAAAACTGTTTTTT
CASSPETSANEKLFF
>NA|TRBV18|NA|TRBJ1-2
TGTGCCAGCTCACCCGCACAGGGCGGATGGGTATATGGCTACACCTTC
CASSPAQGGWVYGYTF
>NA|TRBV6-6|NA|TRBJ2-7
TGTGCCAGCAGTTACTCGCAGGGTGACCGGGCGTACGAGCAGTACTTC
CASSYSQGDRAYEQYF
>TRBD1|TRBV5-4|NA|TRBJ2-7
TGTGCCAGCAGCCCCATTGACAGGGATAAATCCTGGGAGCAGTACTTC
CASSPIDRDKSWEQYF